The clone carrying this T cell receptor beta chain has just a few counts. Its target is not known. The sample belongs to a study of shared clonotypes between healthy human individuals. From germline, CDR1 is SNHLY and CDR2 FYNNEI. The CDR3 sequence is 12 residues long. The germline V and J ends were trimmed by 9 bases and 2 bases, with 11 bases remaining between them. When replicate PCRs were run on sorted subsets, they used about 200 ng DNA, approximately 27,000 T cell genomes. Measured with immunoSEQ multiplex PCR; TCRdb has only the in-frame clones, and not every one. The profile shows 1,500,000 or so clones, roughly 96% of them singletons. Donation came from healthy HIV-negative adults that had no recent acute infections or vaccinations. CD4+ cells yielded CD45RA+ naive and CD45RA-negative memory subsets. The study, taken as a whole, reports: Relative to their counterparts shared across all four donors, non-shared clonotypes exhibited diminished generation probabilities.

This chain joins TRBV2 and TRBJ2-7; D is perhaps TRBD1 (6 bases). The sample taken for sequencing was naive CD4+ T cells sorted from blood. Subset in this sample: CD45RA+ positively selected. This clonotype was sampled from a man aged 30-40 years in good health. The CDR3 region has the DNA TGTGCCAGGGGGACACCTACCTACGAGCAGTACTTC. It codes for CARGTPTYEQYF.